The rows below give T cell receptor beta chains drawn from one sample of a study of T cell responses to AZD1222 COVID-19 vaccine. Profiling relied on immunoSEQ multiplex PCR, and the TCRdb table lists in-frame clones only, not all of them. The data hold 100,000 to 150,000 clones, with 70% to 90% observed a single time. The sequenced sample was peripheral blood, obtained on day 0 of AZD1222 vaccination. These receptors originate from an adult in good health. Both conserved end residues are part of each CDR3. The D gene is left open where the match is weak.

15	TRBV29-1	TRBJ2-5	NA	CSVKREAGGEETQYF	TGCAGCGTTAAACGCGAAGCGGGCGGTGAAGAGACCCAGTACTTC
13	TRBV28	TRBJ1-1	NA	CASSLLGGTEAFF	TGTGCCAGCAGTTTATTGGGGGGCACTGAAGCTTTCTTT
16	TRBV5-1	TRBJ2-1	TRBD1	CASSLVRGTAYNEQFF	TGCGCCAGCAGCTTGGTAAGGGGGACAGCCTACAATGAGCAGTTCTTC
18	TRBV9	TRBJ2-2	NA	CASSVPRGDFWDTGELFF	TGTGCCAGCAGCGTACCCCGAGGGGATTTTTGGGACACCGGGGAGCTGTTTTTT
14	TRBV27	TRBJ2-1	NA	CASSLMAGPNEQFF	TGTGCCAGCAGTTTAATGGCAGGGCCCAATGAGCAGTTCTTC
14	TRBV5-1	TRBJ1-1	NA	CASSPQGMNTEAFF	TGCGCCAGCAGCCCCCAGGGGATGAACACTGAAGCTTTCTTT
13	TRBV24-1	TRBJ2-1	NA	CATSESLYNEQFF	TGTGCCACCAGTGAGTCACTTTACAATGAGCAGTTCTTC
18	TRBV11-2	TRBJ2-7	TRBD1	CASSLGVSSGTGTYEQYF	TGTGCCAGCAGCTTAGGGGTCTCCTCCGGGACAGGGACATACGAGCAGTACTTC
12	TRBV5-4	TRBJ2-1	NA	CASSSTGTGPFF	TGTGCCAGCAGCTCAACCGGGACTGGTCCGTTCTTC
15	TRBV27	TRBJ2-1	NA	CASRPTGEAYNEQFF	TGTGCCAGCAGACCTACGGGGGAGGCATACAATGAGCAGTTCTTC
13	TRBV19	TRBJ2-7	NA	CASSWGGQYEQYF	TGTGCCAGTAGTTGGGGGGGGCAGTACGAGCAGTACTTC
12	TRBV12-5	TRBJ1-5	NA	CASGLIEEAQHF	TGTGCTAGTGGTTTGATAGAGGAGGCCCAGCATTTT